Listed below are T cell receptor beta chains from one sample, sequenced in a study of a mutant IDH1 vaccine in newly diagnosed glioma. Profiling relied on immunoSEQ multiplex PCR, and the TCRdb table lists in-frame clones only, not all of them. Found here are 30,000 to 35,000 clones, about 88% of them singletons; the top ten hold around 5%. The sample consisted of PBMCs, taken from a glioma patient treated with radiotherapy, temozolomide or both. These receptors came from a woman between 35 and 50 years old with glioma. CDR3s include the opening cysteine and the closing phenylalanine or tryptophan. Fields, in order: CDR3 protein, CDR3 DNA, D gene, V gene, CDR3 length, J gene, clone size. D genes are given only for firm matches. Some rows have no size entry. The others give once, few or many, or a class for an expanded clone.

CASSLGLAGGGNIQYF,TGTGCCAGCAGCTTAGGACTAGCGGGGGGGGGAAACATTCAGTACTTC,TRBD2,TRBV7-2,16,TRBJ2-4,.
CASSFDRGSGNTIYF,TGCGCCAGCAGCTTCGACAGGGGCTCTGGAAACACCATATATTTT,TRBD1,TRBV5-1,15,TRBJ1-3,once
CASSETSSNQPQHF,TGTGCCAGCAGTGAAACCAGTAGCAATCAGCCCCAGCATTTT,.,TRBV2,14,TRBJ1-5,.
CASSAENGLIEKLFF,TGTGCCAGCTCAGCCGAGAACGGCCTGATCGAAAAACTGTTTTTT,.,TRBV18,15,TRBJ1-4,.
CASSLAGANTGELFF,TGTGCCAGCAGCTTAGCGGGAGCGAACACCGGGGAGCTGTTTTTT,.,TRBV11-2,15,TRBJ2-2,.
CASSSPDPLAGDYEQYF,TGTGCCAGCAGCTCCCCCGACCCGCTAGCGGGGGATTACGAGCAGTACTTC,TRBD2,TRBV11-2,17,TRBJ2-7,.
CAISLTSGSEQYF,TGTGCCATCAGTCTGACTAGCGGGAGTGAGCAGTACTTC,TRBD2,TRBV10-3,13,TRBJ2-7,.
CASSLGGRNEKLFF,TGCGCCAGCAGCTTGGGGGGGCGGAATGAAAAACTGTTTTTT,.,TRBV5-1,14,TRBJ1-4,.
CASSLGLDNEKLFF,TGTGCCAGCAGCTTGGGACTGGATAATGAAAAACTGTTTTTT,.,TRBV7-8,14,TRBJ1-4,.
CASSYRRGNTEAFF,TGTGCCAGCAGTTACAGGAGGGGGAACACTGAAGCTTTCTTT,.,TRBV6-5,14,TRBJ1-1,.
CASRDSGTNTGELFF,TGTGCCAGCAGGGATAGCGGGACGAACACCGGGGAGCTGTTTTTT,TRBD2,TRBV2,15,TRBJ2-2,.
CASSYGGSGANVLTF,TGTGCCAGCAGTTACGGGGGCTCTGGGGCCAACGTCCTGACTTTC,.,TRBV6-5,15,TRBJ2-6,.
CASSIDTPQGAYEQYF,TGTGCCAGTAGTATAGATACCCCACAGGGGGCTTACGAGCAGTACTTC,TRBD1,TRBV19,16,TRBJ2-7,.
CASKADREVSQPQHF,TGTGCCAGTAAGGCGGACAGGGAAGTAAGTCAGCCCCAGCATTTT,TRBD1,TRBV19,15,TRBJ1-5,.
CSVEDIGFSNYGYTF,TGCAGCGTTGAAGATATAGGGTTTTCTAACTATGGCTACACCTTC,.,TRBV29-1,15,TRBJ1-2,.
CASSLGQGNYGCTF,TGCGCCAGCAGCTTGGGACAGGGGAACTATGGCTGCACCTTC,TRBD1,TRBV5-1,14,TRBJ1-2,.
CASSLLAGGLEQFF,TGTGCCAGCAGTTTACTAGCGGGAGGCCTTGAGCAGTTCTTC,TRBD2,TRBV27,14,TRBJ2-1,.
CASSESLNQPQHF,TGTGCCAGCTCGGAGTCCCTCAATCAGCCCCAGCATTTT,.,TRBV18,13,TRBJ1-5,.
CASSLRGRGIQETQYF,TGCGCCAGCAGCCTCAGGGGGCGCGGGATCCAAGAGACCCAGTACTTC,TRBD1,TRBV4-3,16,TRBJ2-5,.
CASSSDRAGQSSYNSPLHF,TGCGCCAGCAGCTCCGACCGTGCCGGACAGAGCTCCTATAATTCACCCCTCCACTTT,.,TRBV5-1,19,TRBJ1-6,.
CASSGLAGNEQFF,TGCGCCAGCAGCGGGCTAGCGGGCAATGAGCAGTTCTTC,TRBD2,TRBV5-1,13,TRBJ2-1,.
CAWSNGHKEPQHF,TGTGCCTGGAGTAACGGCCACAAGGAGCCCCAGCATTTT,.,TRBV30,13,TRBJ1-5,few
CASSSGTGGWQPQHF,TGTGCCAGTAGTAGTGGGACAGGGGGTTGGCAGCCCCAGCATTTT,TRBD1,TRBV19,15,TRBJ1-5,.
CAWSVVPRPADTQYF,TGTGCCTGGAGTGTAGTGCCTCGTCCAGCAGATACGCAGTATTTT,.,TRBV30,15,TRBJ2-3,.
CAWSVAHGTQLFDGYTF,TGTGCCTGGAGTGTCGCCCACGGGACCCAACTCTTTGATGGCTACACCTTC,.,TRBV30,17,TRBJ1-2,.
CSVPMGPTQYF,TGCAGCGTTCCCATGGGACCTACGCAGTATTTT,.,TRBV29-1,11,TRBJ2-3,once
CASTGQGDHYEQYF,TGTGCCAGCACCGGACAGGGGGACCACTACGAGCAGTACTTC,TRBD1,TRBV2,14,TRBJ2-7,.
CASSPGQVYNEQFF,TGCGCCAGCAGCCCAGGACAGGTTTACAATGAGCAGTTCTTC,TRBD1,TRBV5-1,14,TRBJ2-1,.
CASSQDPLGQGAQDF,TGCGCCAGCAGCCAAGATCCCTTGGGACAGGGGGCTCAAGACTTC,TRBD1,TRBV4-3,15,TRBJ2-4,.
CAWSTDLLGTGELFF,TGTGCCTGGAGTACCGACCTACTTGGTACCGGGGAGCTGTTTTTT,.,TRBV30,15,TRBJ2-2,.
CASSLYPTGTVYEQYF,TGTGCCAGCAGCTTGTACCCCACAGGGACAGTCTACGAGCAGTACTTC,TRBD1,TRBV5-4,16,TRBJ2-7,.
CASSQPAVTGELFF,TGCGCCAGCAGCCAACCGGCAGTCACCGGGGAGCTGTTTTTT,.,TRBV4-1,14,TRBJ2-2,few
CAGLQDPHNEQFF,TGTGCCGGGCTACAGGACCCGCACAATGAGCAGTTCTTC,.,TRBV2,13,TRBJ2-1,.
CASSQDVSGNTIYF,TGTGCCAGCAGCCAAGATGTCTCTGGAAACACCATATATTTT,.,TRBV14,14,TRBJ1-3,.
CASSLSGEAGELFF,TGTGCCAGCAGTCTCTCAGGGGAGGCCGGGGAGCTGTTTTTT,.,TRBV2,14,TRBJ2-2,.
CASSPLKDQPQHF,TGTGCCAGCAGCCCCCTGAAGGATCAGCCCCAGCATTTT,.,TRBV7-2,13,TRBJ1-5,.
CAGNFEYGYTF,TGTGCCGGAAATTTCGAGTATGGCTACACCTTC,.,TRBV2,11,TRBJ1-2,.
CASRDWGGNVLTF,TGTGCCAGCAGGGACTGGGGTGGCAACGTCCTGACTTTC,.,TRBV6-1,13,TRBJ2-6,.
CASSERGRPDTQYF,TGCGCCAGCAGCGAGCGGGGGCGGCCGGATACGCAGTATTTT,TRBD2,TRBV5-1,14,TRBJ2-3,once
CASSSSRGRLSGELFF,TGTGCCAGCAGCTCCAGCAGGGGGCGCCTCTCCGGGGAGCTGTTTTTT,TRBD1,TRBV7-6,16,TRBJ2-2,.
CASSASTGNQPQHF,TGCGCCAGCAGTGCTTCGACAGGGAATCAGCCCCAGCATTTT,TRBD1,TRBV10-2,14,TRBJ1-5,.
CASSYIPGPRNTEAFF,TGTGCCAGCAGTTACATACCGGGCCCGAGGAACACTGAAGCTTTCTTT,.,TRBV6-6,16,TRBJ1-1,.
CATSPRWASAQETQYF,TGTGCCACCAGTCCTAGGTGGGCGAGTGCGCAAGAGACCCAGTACTTC,.,TRBV15,16,TRBJ2-5,.
CASSLVGETQYF,TGTGCCAGCAGCTTGGTGGGTGAGACCCAGTACTTC,.,TRBV5-4,12,TRBJ2-5,.
CAISVRGRDTDTQYF,TGTGCCATCAGTGTGCGGGGGAGGGACACAGATACGCAGTATTTT,TRBD2,TRBV10-3,15,TRBJ2-3,.
CSVMTAHGQPQHF,TGCAGCGTAATGACAGCGCACGGTCAGCCCCAGCATTTT,.,TRBV29-1,13,TRBJ1-5,.
CASSLGQSYEQYF,TGTGCCAGCAGCTTAGGGCAGAGCTACGAGCAGTACTTC,.,TRBV5-6,13,TRBJ2-7,.
CASSDHQSREKLFF,TGTGCCAGCAGCGATCATCAATCGCGGGAAAAACTGTTTTTT,.,TRBV7-2,14,TRBJ1-4,.
CASSLVGGGTEAFF,TGTGCCAGCAGCTTAGTGGGGGGGGGCACTGAAGCTTTCTTT,.,TRBV7-2,14,TRBJ1-1,.
CASGLVGGAGGPNTQYF,TGTGCTAGTGGTTTGGTAGGGGGAGCGGGGGGTCCAAATACGCAGTATTTT,TRBD2,TRBV12-5,17,TRBJ2-3,.
CASSLAGTGTSGNTGELFF,TGTGCCAGCAGCTTAGCGGGGACCGGGACTAGCGGAAACACCGGGGAGCTGTTTTTT,TRBD2,TRBV7-8,19,TRBJ2-2,.
CASSPPVNTGELFF,TGTGCCAGCAGTCCTCCGGTAAACACCGGGGAGCTGTTTTTT,.,TRBV6-1,14,TRBJ2-2,.
CSVGTGNTEAFF,TGCAGCGTGGGGACAGGGAACACTGAAGCTTTCTTT,TRBD1,TRBV29-1,12,TRBJ1-1,few
CAITRPGLAGHNEQFF,TGTGCCATCACCCGACCGGGACTAGCGGGACACAATGAGCAGTTCTTC,TRBD2,TRBV10-3,16,TRBJ2-1,.
CASILEGHNQPQHF,TGTGCCAGCATTCTCGAGGGCCACAATCAGCCCCAGCATTTT,.,TRBV6-6,14,TRBJ1-5,.